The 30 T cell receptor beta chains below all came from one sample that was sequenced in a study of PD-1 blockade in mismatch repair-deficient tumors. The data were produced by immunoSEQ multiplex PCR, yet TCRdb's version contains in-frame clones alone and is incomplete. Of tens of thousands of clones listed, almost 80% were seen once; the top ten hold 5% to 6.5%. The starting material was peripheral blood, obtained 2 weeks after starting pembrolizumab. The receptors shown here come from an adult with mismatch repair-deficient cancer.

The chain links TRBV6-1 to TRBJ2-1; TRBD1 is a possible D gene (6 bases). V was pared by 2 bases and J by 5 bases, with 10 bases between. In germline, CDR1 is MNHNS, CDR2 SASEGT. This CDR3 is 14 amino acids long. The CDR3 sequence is CASSELTGNNEQFF. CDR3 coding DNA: TGTGCCAGCAGTGAATTGACAGGTAACAATGAGCAGTTCTTC.

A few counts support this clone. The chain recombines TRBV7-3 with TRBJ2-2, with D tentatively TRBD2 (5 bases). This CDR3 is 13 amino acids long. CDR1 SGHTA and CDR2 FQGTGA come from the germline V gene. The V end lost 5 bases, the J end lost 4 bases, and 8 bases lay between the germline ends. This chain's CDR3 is CASSQTSTGELFF. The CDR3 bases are TGTGCCAGCAGCCAAACTAGCACCGGGGAGCTGTTTTTT.

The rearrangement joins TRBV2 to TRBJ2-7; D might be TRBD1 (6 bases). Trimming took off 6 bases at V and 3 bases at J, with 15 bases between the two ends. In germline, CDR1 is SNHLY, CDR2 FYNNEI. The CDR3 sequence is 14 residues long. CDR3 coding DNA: TGTGCCAGCAGCGAATGGGGGCGGAACTACGAGCAGTACTTC. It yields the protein CASSEWGRNYEQYF.

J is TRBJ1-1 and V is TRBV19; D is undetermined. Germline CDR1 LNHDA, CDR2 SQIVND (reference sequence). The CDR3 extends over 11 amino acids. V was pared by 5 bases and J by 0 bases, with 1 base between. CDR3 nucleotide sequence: TGTGCCAGTAGTTTGAACACTGAAGCTTTCTTT. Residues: CASSLNTEAFF.

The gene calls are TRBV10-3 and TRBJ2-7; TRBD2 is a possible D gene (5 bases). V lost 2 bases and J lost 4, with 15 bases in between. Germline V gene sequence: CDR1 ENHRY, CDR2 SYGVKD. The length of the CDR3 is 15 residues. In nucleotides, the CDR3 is TGTGCCATCAGTGAGGGCGGAGCGGACCAGTACGAGCAGTACTTC. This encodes CAISEGGADQYEQYF.

The CDR3 DNA reads TGTGCCAGCAGTCGGCCCAACTATGGCTACACCTTC. It specifies CASSRPNYGYTF. The chain links TRBV28 to TRBJ1-2; D not resolved. Germline V gene sequence: CDR1 MDHEN, CDR2 SYDVKM. CDR3 length: 12 amino acids. V lost 5 bases and J lost 2, with 6 bases in between.

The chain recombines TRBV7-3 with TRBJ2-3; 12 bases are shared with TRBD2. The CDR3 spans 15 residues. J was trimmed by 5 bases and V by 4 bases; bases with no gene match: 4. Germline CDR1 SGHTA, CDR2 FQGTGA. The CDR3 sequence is CASSSSGRAEDTQYF. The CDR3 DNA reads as TGTGCCAGCAGCTCTAGCGGGAGGGCCGAAGATACGCAGTATTTT.

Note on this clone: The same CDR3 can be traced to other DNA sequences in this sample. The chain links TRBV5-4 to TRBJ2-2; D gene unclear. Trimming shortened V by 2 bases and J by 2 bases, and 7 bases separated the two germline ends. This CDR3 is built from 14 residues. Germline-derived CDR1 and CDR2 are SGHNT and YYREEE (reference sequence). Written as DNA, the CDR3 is TGTGCCAGCAGCTTAGGCAGAAACACCGGGGAGCTGTTTTTT. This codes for CASSLGRNTGELFF.

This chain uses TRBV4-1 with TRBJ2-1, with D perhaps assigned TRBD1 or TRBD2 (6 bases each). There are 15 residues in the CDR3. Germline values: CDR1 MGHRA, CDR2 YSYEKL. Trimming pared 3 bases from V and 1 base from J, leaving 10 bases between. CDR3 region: CASSQGGISYNEQFF. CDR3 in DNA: TGCGCCAGCAGCCAGGGGGGCATTTCCTACAATGAGCAGTTCTTC.

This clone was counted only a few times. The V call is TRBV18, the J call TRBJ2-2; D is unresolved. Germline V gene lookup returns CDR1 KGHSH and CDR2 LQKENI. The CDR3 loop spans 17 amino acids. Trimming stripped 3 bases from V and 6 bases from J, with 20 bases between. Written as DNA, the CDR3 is TGTGCCAGCTCACCGGCTGGGATTGGCCGGTCGGCCGGGGAGCTGTTTTTT. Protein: CASSPAGIGRSAGELFF.

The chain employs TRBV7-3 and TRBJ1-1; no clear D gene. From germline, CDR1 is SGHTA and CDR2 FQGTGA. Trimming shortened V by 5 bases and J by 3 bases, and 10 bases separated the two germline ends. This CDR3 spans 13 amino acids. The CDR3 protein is CASSEGRDTEAFF. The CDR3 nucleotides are TGTGCCAGCAGCGAGGGTAGGGACACTGAAGCTTTCTTT.

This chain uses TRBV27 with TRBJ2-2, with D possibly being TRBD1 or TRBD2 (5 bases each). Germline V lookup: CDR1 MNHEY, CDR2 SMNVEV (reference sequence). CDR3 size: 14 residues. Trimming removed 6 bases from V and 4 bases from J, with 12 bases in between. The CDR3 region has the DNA TGTGCCAGCAGCACGGGACGGCTCACCGGGGAGCTGTTTTTT. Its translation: CASSTGRLTGELFF.

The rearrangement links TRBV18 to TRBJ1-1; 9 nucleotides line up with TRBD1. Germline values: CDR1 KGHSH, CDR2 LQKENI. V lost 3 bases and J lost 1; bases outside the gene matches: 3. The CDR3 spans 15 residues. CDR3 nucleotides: TGTGCCAGCTCACCGGGACAGGGTACGAACACTGAAGCTTTCTTT. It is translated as CASSPGQGTNTEAFF.

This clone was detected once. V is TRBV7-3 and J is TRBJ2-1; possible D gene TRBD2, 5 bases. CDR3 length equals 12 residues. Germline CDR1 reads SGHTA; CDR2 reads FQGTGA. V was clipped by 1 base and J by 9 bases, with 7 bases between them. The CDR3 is CASSLKGSEQFF. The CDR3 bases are TGTGCCAGCAGCTTAAAAGGGAGTGAGCAGTTCTTC.

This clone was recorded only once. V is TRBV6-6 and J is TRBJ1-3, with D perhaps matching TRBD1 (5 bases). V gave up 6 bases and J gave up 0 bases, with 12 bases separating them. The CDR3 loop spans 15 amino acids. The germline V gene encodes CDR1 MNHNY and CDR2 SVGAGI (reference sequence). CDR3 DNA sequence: TGTGCCAGCAGCCCCAGGGCCTTCTCTGGAAACACCATATATTTT. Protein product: CASSPRAFSGNTIYF.

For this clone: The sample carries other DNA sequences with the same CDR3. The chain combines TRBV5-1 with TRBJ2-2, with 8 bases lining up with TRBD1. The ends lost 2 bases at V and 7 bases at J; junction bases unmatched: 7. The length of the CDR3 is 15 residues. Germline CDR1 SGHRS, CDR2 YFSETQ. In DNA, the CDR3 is TGCGCCAGCAGCTTCCAAGACAGGGGAGTCGGGGAGCTGTTTTTT. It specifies CASSFQDRGVGELFF.

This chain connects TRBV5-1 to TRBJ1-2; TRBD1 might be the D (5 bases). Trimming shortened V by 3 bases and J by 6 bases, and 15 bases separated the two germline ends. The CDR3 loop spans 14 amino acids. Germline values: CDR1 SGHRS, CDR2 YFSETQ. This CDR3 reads CASSSQGRSDGYTF. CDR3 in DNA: TGCGCCAGCAGCTCGCAGGGTAGGTCGGATGGCTACACCTTC.

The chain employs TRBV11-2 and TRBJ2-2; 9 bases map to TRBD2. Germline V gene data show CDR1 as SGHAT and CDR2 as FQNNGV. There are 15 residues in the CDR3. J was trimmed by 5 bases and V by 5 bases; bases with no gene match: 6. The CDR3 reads CASSIRLADTGELFF. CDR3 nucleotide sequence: TGTGCCAGCAGCATTAGACTAGCGGATACCGGGGAGCTGTTTTTT.

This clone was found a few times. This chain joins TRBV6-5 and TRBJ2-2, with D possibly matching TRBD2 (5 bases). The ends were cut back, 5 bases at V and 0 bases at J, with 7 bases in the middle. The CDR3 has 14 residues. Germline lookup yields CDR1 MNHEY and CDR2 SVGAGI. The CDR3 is CASSPGSNTGELFF. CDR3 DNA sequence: TGTGCCAGCAGTCCGGGATCGAACACCGGGGAGCTGTTTTTT.

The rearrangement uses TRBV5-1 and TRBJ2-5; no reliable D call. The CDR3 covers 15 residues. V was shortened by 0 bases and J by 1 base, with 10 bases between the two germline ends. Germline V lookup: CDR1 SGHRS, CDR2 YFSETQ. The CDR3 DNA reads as TGCGCCAGCAGCTTGGCCGGCAGAGGCCAAGAGACCCAGTACTTC. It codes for CASSLAGRGQETQYF.

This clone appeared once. The CDR3 spells CASNKGGRNTEAFF. CDR3 bases: TGTGCCAGCAACAAGGGGGGCCGGAACACTGAAGCTTTCTTT. The chain carries TRBV9 and TRBJ1-1; possible D gene TRBD1, 6 bases. Trimming cost V 6 bases and J 1 base, with 13 bases left between them. Germline V gene lookup returns CDR1 SGDLS and CDR2 YYNGEE. The CDR3 runs to 14 residues.

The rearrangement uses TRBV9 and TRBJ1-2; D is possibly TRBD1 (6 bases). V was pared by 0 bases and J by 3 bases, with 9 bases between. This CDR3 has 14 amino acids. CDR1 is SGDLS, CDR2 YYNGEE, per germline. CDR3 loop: CASSVGTVDYGYTF. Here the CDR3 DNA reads TGTGCCAGCAGCGTAGGGACAGTCGACTATGGCTACACCTTC.

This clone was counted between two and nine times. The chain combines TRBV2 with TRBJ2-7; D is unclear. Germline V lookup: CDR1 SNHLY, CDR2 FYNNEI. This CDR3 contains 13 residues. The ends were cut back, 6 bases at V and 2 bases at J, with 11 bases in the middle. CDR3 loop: CASSQAETYEQYF. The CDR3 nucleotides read TGTGCCAGCAGCCAGGCCGAAACCTACGAGCAGTACTTC.

CDR3 sequence: CSVDTSENTDTQYF. The DNA of the CDR3 is TGCAGCGTTGACACTAGCGAAAACACAGATACGCAGTATTTT. The V call is TRBV29-1, the J call TRBJ2-3; 7 bases match TRBD2. Germline CDR1 reads SQVTM; CDR2 reads ANQGSEA. Losses at the gene ends were 3 bases for V and 2 bases for J; bases not matched to a gene: 5. The CDR3 contains 14 residues.

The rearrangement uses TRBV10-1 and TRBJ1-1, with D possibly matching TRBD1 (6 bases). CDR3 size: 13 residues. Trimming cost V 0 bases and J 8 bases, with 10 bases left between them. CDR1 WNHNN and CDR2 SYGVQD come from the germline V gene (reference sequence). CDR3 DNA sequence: TGCGCCAGCAGTGAGTCGAAGGGGGGAGAAGCTTTCTTT. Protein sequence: CASSESKGGEAFF.

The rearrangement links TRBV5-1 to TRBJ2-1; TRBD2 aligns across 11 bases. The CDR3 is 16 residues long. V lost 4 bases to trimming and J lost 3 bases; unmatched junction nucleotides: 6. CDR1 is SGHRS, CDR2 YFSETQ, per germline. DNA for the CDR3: TGCGCCAGCAGCCGAACAACTAGCGGGGGCTACAATGAGCAGTTCTTC. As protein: CASSRTTSGGYNEQFF.

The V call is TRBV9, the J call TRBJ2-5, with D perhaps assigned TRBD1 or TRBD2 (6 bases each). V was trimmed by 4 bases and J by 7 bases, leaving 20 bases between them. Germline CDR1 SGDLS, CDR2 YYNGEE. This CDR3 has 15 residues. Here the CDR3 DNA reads TGTGCCAGCAGCCCCCCGGGGGCTAGCTTAGGGACCCAGTACTTC. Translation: CASSPPGASLGTQYF.

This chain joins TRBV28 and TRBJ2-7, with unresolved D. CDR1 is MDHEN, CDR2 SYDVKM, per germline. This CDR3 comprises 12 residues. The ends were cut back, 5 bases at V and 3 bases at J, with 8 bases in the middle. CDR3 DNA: TGTGCCAGCAGTCCAGTCTACTACGAGCAGTACTTC. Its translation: CASSPVYYEQYF.

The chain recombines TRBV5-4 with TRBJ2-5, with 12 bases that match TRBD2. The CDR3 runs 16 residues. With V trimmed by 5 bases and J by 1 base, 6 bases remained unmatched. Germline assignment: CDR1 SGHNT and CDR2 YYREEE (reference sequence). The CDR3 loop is CASRAGTSGFQETQYF. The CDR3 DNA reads TGTGCCAGCAGAGCTGGGACTAGCGGGTTCCAAGAGACCCAGTACTTC.

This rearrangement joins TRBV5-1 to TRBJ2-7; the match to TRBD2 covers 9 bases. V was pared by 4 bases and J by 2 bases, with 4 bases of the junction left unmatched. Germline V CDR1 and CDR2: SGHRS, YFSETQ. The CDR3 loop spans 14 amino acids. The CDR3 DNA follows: TGCGCCAGCAGCCCGACTAGCGGAACCTACGAGCAGTACTTC. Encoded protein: CASSPTSGTYEQYF.